This T cell receptor (beta chain) derives from a study of PD-1 blockade in classical Hodgkin lymphoma. About the research overall: Administration of nivolumab to patients was at 3 mg/kg intravenously every 2 weeks.

Data came from immunoSEQ multiplex PCR; TCRdb stores just in-frame clones and leaves some out. The table has tens of thousands of clones, 65% to 85% seen once. After autologous stem cell transplantation all patients relapsed, and prior brentuximab vedotin exposure differed between cohorts. Magnetic negative selection was used to purify CD4+ T cells from thawed PBMCs. This CDR3 spans 14 amino acids. With V trimmed by 4 bases and J by 2 bases, 4 bases remained unmatched. The V gene's germline CDR1 is GTSNPN and CDR2 SVGIG (reference sequence). Findings of the study overall: Diversity similar to that of newly diagnosed patients was seen at baseline in complete responders. At C4D1, TCR diversity had climbed significantly for CD4+ cells, though not for CD8+ cells.

With respect to this clone: Its antigen is unknown.

V usage is TRBV30 and J usage is TRBJ2-2, with 7 nucleotides matching TRBD1. The sequence derives from a human donor with classical Hodgkin lymphoma. Here the sequenced sample was CD4+ T cells from blood, taken at baseline. The CDR3 loop is CAWNRGTNTGELFF. As DNA, the CDR3 is TGTGCCTGGAACAGGGGCACAAACACCGGGGAGCTGTTTTTT.